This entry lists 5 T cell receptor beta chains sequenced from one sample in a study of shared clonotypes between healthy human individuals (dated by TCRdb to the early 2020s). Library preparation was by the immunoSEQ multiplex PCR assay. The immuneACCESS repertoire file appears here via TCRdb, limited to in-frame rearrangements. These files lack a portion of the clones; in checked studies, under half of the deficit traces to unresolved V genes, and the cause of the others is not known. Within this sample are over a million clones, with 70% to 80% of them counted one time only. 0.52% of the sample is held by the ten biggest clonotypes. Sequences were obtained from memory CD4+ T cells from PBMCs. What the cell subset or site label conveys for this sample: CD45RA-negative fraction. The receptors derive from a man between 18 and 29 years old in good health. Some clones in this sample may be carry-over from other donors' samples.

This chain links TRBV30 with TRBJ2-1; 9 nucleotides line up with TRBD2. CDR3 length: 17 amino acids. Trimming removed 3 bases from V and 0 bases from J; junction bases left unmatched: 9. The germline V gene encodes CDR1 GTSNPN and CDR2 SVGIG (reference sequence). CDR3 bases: TGTGCCTGGAGGTTTGGTTGGACTAGCGTCTCCTACAATGAGCAGTTCTTC. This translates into CAWRFGWTSVSYNEQFF. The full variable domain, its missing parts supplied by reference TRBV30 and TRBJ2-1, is SQTIHQWPATLVQPVGSPLSLECTVEGTSNPNLYWYRQAAGRGLQLLFYSVGIGQISSEVPQNLSASRPQDRQFILSSKKLLLSDSGFYLCAWRFGWTSVSYNEQFFGPGTRLTVL.

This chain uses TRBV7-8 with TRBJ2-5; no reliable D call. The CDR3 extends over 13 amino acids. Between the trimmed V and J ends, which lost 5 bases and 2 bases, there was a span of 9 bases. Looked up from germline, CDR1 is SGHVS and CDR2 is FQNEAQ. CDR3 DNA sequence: TGTGCCAGCAGCGGTCAAATACAAGAGACCCAGTACTTC. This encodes CASSGQIQETQYF.

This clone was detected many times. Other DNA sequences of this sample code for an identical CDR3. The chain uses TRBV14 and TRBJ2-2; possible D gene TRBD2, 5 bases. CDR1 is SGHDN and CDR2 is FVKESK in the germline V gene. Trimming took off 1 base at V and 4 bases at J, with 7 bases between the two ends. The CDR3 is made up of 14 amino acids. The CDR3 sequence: CASSQGRGTGELFF. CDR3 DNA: TGTGCCAGCAGCCAAGGACGGGGCACCGGGGAGCTGTTTTTT.

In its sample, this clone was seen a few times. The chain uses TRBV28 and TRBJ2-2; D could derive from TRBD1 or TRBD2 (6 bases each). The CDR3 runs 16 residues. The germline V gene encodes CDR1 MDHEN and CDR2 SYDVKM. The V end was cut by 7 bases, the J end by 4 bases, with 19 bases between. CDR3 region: CASTLGGNGGTGELFF. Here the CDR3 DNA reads TGTGCCAGCACCCTAGGGGGTAACGGGGGCACCGGGGAGCTGTTTTTT.

The DNA of the CDR3 is TGTGCCAGCAGCTTTCGGGCATCCCGTCGGGGCACAGATACGCAGTATTTT. This gives the protein CASSFRASRRGTDTQYF. The rearrangement links TRBV12-1 to TRBJ2-3. TRBV12-1 is noted as a pseudogene. This CDR3 is built from 17 residues.